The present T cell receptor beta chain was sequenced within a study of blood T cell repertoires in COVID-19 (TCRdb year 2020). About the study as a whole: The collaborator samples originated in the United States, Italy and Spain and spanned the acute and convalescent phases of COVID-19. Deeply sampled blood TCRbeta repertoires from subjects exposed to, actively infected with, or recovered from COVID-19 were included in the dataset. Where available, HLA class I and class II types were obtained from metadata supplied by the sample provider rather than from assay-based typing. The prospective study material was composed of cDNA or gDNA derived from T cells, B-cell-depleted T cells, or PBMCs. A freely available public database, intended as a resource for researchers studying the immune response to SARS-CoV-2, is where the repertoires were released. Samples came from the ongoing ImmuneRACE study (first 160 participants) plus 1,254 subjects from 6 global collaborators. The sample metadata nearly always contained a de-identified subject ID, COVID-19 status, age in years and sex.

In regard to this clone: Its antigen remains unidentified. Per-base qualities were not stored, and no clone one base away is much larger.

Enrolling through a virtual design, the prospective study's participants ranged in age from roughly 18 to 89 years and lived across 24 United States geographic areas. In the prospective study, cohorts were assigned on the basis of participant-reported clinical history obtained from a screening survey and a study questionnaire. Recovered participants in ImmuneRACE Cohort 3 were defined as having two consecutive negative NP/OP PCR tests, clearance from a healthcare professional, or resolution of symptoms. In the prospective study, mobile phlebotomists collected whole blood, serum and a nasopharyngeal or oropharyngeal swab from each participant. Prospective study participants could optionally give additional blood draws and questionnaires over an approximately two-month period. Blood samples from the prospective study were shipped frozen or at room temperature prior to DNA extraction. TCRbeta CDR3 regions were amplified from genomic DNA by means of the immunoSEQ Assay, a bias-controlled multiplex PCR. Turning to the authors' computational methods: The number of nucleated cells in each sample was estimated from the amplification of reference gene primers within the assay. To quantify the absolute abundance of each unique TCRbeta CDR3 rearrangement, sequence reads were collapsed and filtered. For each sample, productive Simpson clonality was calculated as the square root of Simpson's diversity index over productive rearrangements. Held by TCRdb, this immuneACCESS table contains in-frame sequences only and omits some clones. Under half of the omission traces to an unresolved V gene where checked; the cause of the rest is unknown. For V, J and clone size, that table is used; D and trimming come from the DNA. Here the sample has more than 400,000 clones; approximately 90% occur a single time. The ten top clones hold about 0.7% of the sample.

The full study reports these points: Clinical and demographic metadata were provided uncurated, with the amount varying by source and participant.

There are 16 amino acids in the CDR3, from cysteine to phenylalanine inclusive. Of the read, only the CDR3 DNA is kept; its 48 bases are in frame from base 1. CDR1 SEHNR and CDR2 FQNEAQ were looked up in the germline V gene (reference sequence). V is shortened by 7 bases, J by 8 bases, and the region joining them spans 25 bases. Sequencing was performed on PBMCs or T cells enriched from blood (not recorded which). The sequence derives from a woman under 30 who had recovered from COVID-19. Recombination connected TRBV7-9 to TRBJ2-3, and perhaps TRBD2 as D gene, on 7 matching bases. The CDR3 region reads CASMSRGASFEGTQYF. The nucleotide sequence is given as TGTGCCAGCATGAGCCGGGGGGCCTCCTTTGAGGGTACGCAGTATTTT.